This T cell receptor beta chain appears in the sequencing data of a study of T-cell memory formation after mild COVID-19. Study background: The TCR clusters were mostly specific to one donor.

MiXCR, run by TCRdb on the 5' RACE reads, gives a single entry per CDR3 protein. The profile shows about 360,000 distinct CDR3 sequences, over 13% of them singletons. Sequencing was done on a sample of PBMCs or a T cell subset sorted from them (not recorded which). The source is a young man who had mild COVID-19 (a few samples of this study predate the infection). Cell type and time point are not known.

CDR3 bases: TGTGCCAGCAGTTACAGGTTTAGGGACAGGGGACGTGGCTACACCTTC. Residues: CASSYRFRDRGRGYTF. The rearrangement uses TRBV6-5 and TRBJ1-2, with 10 nucleotides matching TRBD1. The CDR3 is 16 residues long. In germline, CDR1 is MNHEY, CDR2 SVGAGI. Losses at the gene ends were 2 bases for V and 7 bases for J; bases not matched to a gene: 10.